These T cell receptor beta chains were read from a single sample in a study of shared clonotypes between healthy human individuals. Some clones are missing from TCRdb's copy, which holds only in-frame ones; the method was immunoSEQ multiplex PCR. Among almost 750,000 clones, around 77% were seen once, and the ten largest hold roughly 1.8%. Material for sequencing was memory CD4+ T cells sorted from blood. These receptors were obtained from a woman aged 25 to 45 in good health. CDR3s include the opening cysteine and the closing phenylalanine or tryptophan. Each record gives: V gene, clone size, J gene, D gene, CDR3 protein, CDR3 DNA. D genes are given only for firm matches. Only some rows state a clone size, as once, few, many or a class for expanded clones.

v_gene: TRBV7-2
abundance: many
j_gene: TRBJ2-2
d_gene: .
CDR3aa: CASSSVPGELFF
CDR3nt: TGTGCCAGCAGCTCAGTCCCCGGGGAGCTGTTTTTT

v_gene: TRBV19
abundance: few
j_gene: TRBJ2-7
d_gene: .
CDR3aa: CASTSVSGPFKQYF
CDR3nt: TGTGCCAGTACGAGTGTAAGCGGCCCGTTCAAGCAGTACTTC

v_gene: TRBV6-4
abundance: once
j_gene: TRBJ2-3
d_gene: TRBD2
CDR3aa: CASSVTSGGTDTQYF
CDR3nt: TGTGCCAGCAGCGTTACTAGCGGGGGCACAGATACGCAGTATTTT

v_gene: TRBV5-1
abundance: .
j_gene: TRBJ2-7
d_gene: .
CDR3aa: CASSLRAGVRGSSYEQYF
CDR3nt: TGCGCCAGCAGCTTAAGGGCAGGGGTAAGGGGCAGCTCCTACGAGCAGTACTTC

v_gene: TRBV2
abundance: few
j_gene: TRBJ1-2
d_gene: .
CDR3aa: CASVADSYGYTF
CDR3nt: TGTGCCAGCGTTGCGGACAGCTATGGCTACACCTTC

v_gene: TRBV25-1
abundance: .
j_gene: TRBJ2-7
d_gene: TRBD2
CDR3aa: CASSEGGSGRFLAYEQYF
CDR3nt: TGTGCCAGCAGTGAAGGGGGTAGCGGGAGGTTCCTGGCCTACGAGCAGTACTTC

v_gene: TRBV10-3
abundance: .
j_gene: TRBJ2-7
d_gene: TRBD2
CDR3aa: CAISEPRARGGASYEQYF
CDR3nt: TGTGCCATCAGTGAGCCGAGGGCCCGGGGGGGTGCGTCCTACGAGCAGTACTTC

v_gene: TRBV5-1
abundance: .
j_gene: TRBJ2-1
d_gene: TRBD2
CDR3aa: CASSASSGSYNEQFF
CDR3nt: TGCGCCAGCAGCGCATCTAGCGGGAGCTACAATGAGCAGTTCTTC

v_gene: TRBV7-9
abundance: .
j_gene: TRBJ2-1
d_gene: TRBD1
CDR3aa: CASSLGTGFNEQFF
CDR3nt: TGTGCCAGCAGCTTGGGGACAGGTTTCAATGAGCAGTTCTTC

v_gene: TRBV2
abundance: .
j_gene: TRBJ2-4
d_gene: .
CDR3aa: CASSEVGRVQYF
CDR3nt: TGTGCCAGCAGTGAAGTTGGCCGCGTTCAGTACTTC

v_gene: TRBV2
abundance: .
j_gene: TRBJ2-3
d_gene: .
CDR3aa: CASSSGYNTDTQYF
CDR3nt: TGTGCCAGCAGCTCTGGCTATAACACAGATACGCAGTATTTT

v_gene: TRBV27
abundance: .
j_gene: TRBJ2-1
d_gene: TRBD2
CDR3aa: CASSLPGTSGIPNEQFF
CDR3nt: TGTGCCAGCAGTCTCCCCGGGACTAGCGGGATCCCGAATGAGCAGTTCTTC

v_gene: TRBV5-1
abundance: .
j_gene: TRBJ1-5
d_gene: .
CDR3aa: CASSVTGSLGYSNQPQHF
CDR3nt: TGCGCCAGCAGCGTCACCGGGTCACTGGGTTATAGCAATCAGCCCCAGCATTTT

v_gene: TRBV7-8
abundance: .
j_gene: TRBJ2-2
d_gene: .
CDR3aa: CASSPYSYGGNTGELFF
CDR3nt: TGTGCCAGCAGCCCTTACTCTTACGGAGGGAACACCGGGGAGCTGTTTTTT

v_gene: TRBV6-5
abundance: few
j_gene: TRBJ2-7
d_gene: TRBD1
CDR3aa: CASKMGQGSYEQYF
CDR3nt: TGTGCCAGCAAAATGGGACAGGGGAGTTACGAGCAGTACTTC

v_gene: TRBV9
abundance: .
j_gene: TRBJ2-1
d_gene: TRBD2
CDR3aa: CASSPTGRGGGPNEQFF
CDR3nt: TGTGCCAGCAGCCCCACTGGGCGTGGCGGGGGGCCGAATGAGCAGTTCTTC

v_gene: TRBV2
abundance: .
j_gene: TRBJ1-4
d_gene: .
CDR3aa: CASRRSTNEKLFF
CDR3nt: TGTGCCAGCAGGAGATCAACTAATGAAAAACTGTTTTTT

v_gene: TRBV29-1
abundance: .
j_gene: TRBJ1-1
d_gene: .
CDR3aa: CSVLHSQNTEAFF
CDR3nt: TGCAGCGTCCTCCACAGCCAAAACACTGAAGCTTTCTTT

v_gene: TRBV6-5
abundance: .
j_gene: TRBJ2-3
d_gene: .
CDR3aa: CASTHSDTQYF
CDR3nt: TGTGCCAGCACTCATTCGGATACGCAGTATTTT

v_gene: TRBV7-9
abundance: many
j_gene: TRBJ1-2
d_gene: .
CDR3aa: CASSFEDPYGYTF
CDR3nt: TGTGCCAGCAGCTTCGAAGACCCCTATGGCTACACCTTC

v_gene: TRBV7-2
abundance: .
j_gene: TRBJ2-7
d_gene: TRBD2
CDR3aa: CASSLGGSAGARYEQYF
CDR3nt: TGTGCCAGCAGCTTAGGTGGCAGTGCGGGAGCAAGATACGAGCAGTACTTC

v_gene: TRBV4-2
abundance: .
j_gene: TRBJ2-7
d_gene: .
CDR3aa: CASSQDLAGSYEQYF
CDR3nt: TGTGCCAGCAGCCAAGATCTGGCGGGGTCCTACGAGCAGTACTTC

v_gene: TRBV20-1
abundance: .
j_gene: TRBJ1-6
d_gene: TRBD1
CDR3aa: CSARGQGPLHF
CDR3nt: TGCAGTGCTAGGGGACAGGGACCCCTCCACTTT

v_gene: TRBV4-1
abundance: .
j_gene: TRBJ1-2
d_gene: .
CDR3aa: CASSQVGGGNGYTF
CDR3nt: TGCGCCAGCAGCCAAGTAGGGGGGGGCAATGGCTACACCTTC

v_gene: TRBV5-1
abundance: .
j_gene: TRBJ1-2
d_gene: .
CDR3aa: CASSLVTRSDGYTF
CDR3nt: TGCGCCAGCAGCTTGGTTACCAGATCTGATGGCTACACCTTC

v_gene: TRBV28
abundance: few
j_gene: TRBJ1-2
d_gene: TRBD1
CDR3aa: CASSLSRGLGGYTF
CDR3nt: TGTGCCAGCAGTTTATCCAGGGGGCTAGGCGGCTACACCTTC

v_gene: TRBV28
abundance: .
j_gene: TRBJ1-2
d_gene: .
CDR3aa: CASRNTGFNYGYTF
CDR3nt: TGTGCCAGCAGAAATACGGGCTTCAACTATGGCTACACCTTC

v_gene: TRBV29-1
abundance: .
j_gene: TRBJ2-5
d_gene: .
CDR3aa: CSVVDILARETQYF
CDR3nt: TGCAGCGTTGTAGACATCCTGGCGCGAGAGACCCAGTACTTC

v_gene: TRBV11-2
abundance: .
j_gene: TRBJ2-1
d_gene: TRBD2
CDR3aa: CASSLALAAPNEQFF
CDR3nt: TGTGCCAGCAGCTTAGCCCTAGCGGCCCCCAATGAGCAGTTCTTC

v_gene: TRBV29-1
abundance: .
j_gene: TRBJ2-7
d_gene: .
CDR3aa: CSVGIGQFTSEQYF
CDR3nt: TGCAGCGTGGGTATAGGGCAGTTTACGTCCGAGCAGTACTTC

v_gene: TRBV19
abundance: .
j_gene: TRBJ1-6
d_gene: TRBD1
CDR3aa: CASSTDRGYRLHF
CDR3nt: TGTGCCAGTAGTACGGACAGGGGATACCGCCTCCACTTT

v_gene: TRBV7-6
abundance: .
j_gene: TRBJ1-3
d_gene: .
CDR3aa: CASSLGYSSGNTIYF
CDR3nt: TGTGCCAGCAGCTTAGGTTACAGCTCTGGAAACACCATATATTTT

v_gene: TRBV27
abundance: .
j_gene: TRBJ2-7
d_gene: .
CDR3aa: CASSLSVAETREQYF
CDR3nt: TGTGCCAGCAGTTTATCGGTAGCGGAGACGAGGGAGCAGTACTTC

v_gene: TRBV5-1
abundance: .
j_gene: TRBJ1-4
d_gene: TRBD1
CDR3aa: CASSIGTGYEKLFF
CDR3nt: TGCGCCAGCAGCATCGGGACAGGGTACGAAAAACTGTTTTTT

v_gene: TRBV2
abundance: .
j_gene: TRBJ2-5
d_gene: .
CDR3aa: CATRRNQGTQYF
CDR3nt: TGTGCCACCAGACGGAACCAGGGGACCCAGTACTTC

v_gene: TRBV28
abundance: few
j_gene: TRBJ1-2
d_gene: .
CDR3aa: CASSFYQGSYGYTF
CDR3nt: TGTGCCAGCAGTTTTTACCAGGGAAGCTATGGCTACACCTTC

v_gene: TRBV7-9
abundance: .
j_gene: TRBJ1-6
d_gene: .
CDR3aa: CASSTTGSTDSPLHF
CDR3nt: TGTGCCAGCAGCACAACAGGGAGTACGGATTCACCCCTCCACTTT

v_gene: TRBV21-1
abundance: .
j_gene: TRBJ2-5
d_gene: .
CDR3aa: CASSKGRDVQETQYF
CDR3nt: TGTGCCAGCAGCAAGGGTCGGGACGTACAAGAGACCCAGTACTTC

v_gene: TRBV2
abundance: .
j_gene: TRBJ2-7
d_gene: TRBD1
CDR3aa: CASNRRDRQTYEQYF
CDR3nt: TGTGCCAGCAACCGGAGGGACAGGCAAACCTACGAGCAGTACTTC